A single sample is the source of the 30 T cell receptor beta chains below, sequenced in a study of T-cell reconstitution after alpha-beta-depleted transplantation in children. The library targeted TCRbeta and was prepared with unique molecular identifiers. TCRdb reprocessed the PCR reads with MiXCR, giving one entry per CDR3 protein. The sample lists around 200,000 distinct CDR3 sequences; about 6.4% were seen once. The specimen comprised PBMCs from the stem cell graft donor, sampled from the stem cell graft. The receptors originated from a human donor who donated a stem cell graft to a child with Wiskott-Aldrich syndrome.

In its sample, this clonotype was seen many times. This chain connects TRBV12-3 or TRBV12-4 to TRBJ2-1, with D tentatively TRBD1 or TRBD2 (5 bases each). This CDR3 is built from 12 residues. Trimming removed 7 bases from V and 8 bases from J, with 12 bases in between. The CDR3: CASTPQGDEQFF. The CDR3 DNA sequence: TGTGCCAGCACCCCGCAGGGAGATGAGCAGTTCTTC.

This clonotype occurred many times. CDR3 loop: CATSDFLDSTYEQYF. The CDR3 nucleotides are TGTGCCACCAGTGATTTCTTGGACAGTACCTACGAGCAGTACTTC. The chain couples TRBV24-1 to TRBJ2-7, with D possibly TRBD1 on 6 matching bases. The length of the CDR3 is 15 residues. V dropped 1 base and J dropped 2 bases, with 11 bases sitting between them. In germline, CDR1 is KGHDR, CDR2 SFDVKD.

This clonotype was recorded many times. The chain uses TRBV4-1 and TRBJ1-2, with a weak D call TRBD1 (5 bases). Trimming pared 0 bases from V and 7 bases from J, leaving 9 bases between. Germline assignment: CDR1 MGHRA and CDR2 YSYEKL. The CDR3 covers 13 residues. The CDR3 DNA reads as TGCGCCAGCAGCCAAGAACGTCAGGGTGGCTACACCTTC. Translated: CASSQERQGGYTF.

This clonotype was seen a few times. A read error may produce the germline difference seen at one junction end. The chain employs TRBV13 and TRBJ1-2; D possibly corresponds to TRBD1 (5 bases). The CDR3 has 14 residues. Germline V gene data show CDR1 as PRHDT and CDR2 as FYEKMQ (reference sequence). The CDR3 DNA reads as TGTGCCAGCAGCTTAGGCAGGGTTAACTATGGCTACATCTTC. Translation: CASSLGRVNYGYIF.

This rearrangement joins TRBV11-3 to TRBJ2-3; no clear D. The CDR3 has 15 amino acids. Germline CDR1 reads SGHNT; CDR2 reads YENEEA. Trimming shortened V by 0 bases and J by 0 bases, and 7 bases separated the two germline ends. Here the CDR3 reads CASSLDGESTDTQYF. The CDR3 DNA follows: TGTGCCAGCAGCTTAGATGGTGAAAGCACAGATACGCAGTATTTT.

The V gene is TRBV7-6, the J gene TRBJ2-3, with TRBD2 identical over 10 bases. Germline V gives CDR1 SGHVS, CDR2 FNYEAQ. V was clipped by 2 bases and J by 6 bases; unmatched bases: 5. The CDR3 is 15 amino acids. CDR3 in DNA: TGTGCCAGCAGCTTATTGAGCGGGAGGGCCGATACGCAGTATTTT. Amino acid sequence: CASSLLSGRADTQYF.

In this sample, this clonotype turned up a few times. V usage is TRBV7-6 and J usage is TRBJ2-5, with D possibly matching TRBD2 (5 bases). This CDR3 region has 12 residues. The V end was cut by 6 bases, the J end by 5 bases, with 10 bases between. CDR1 is SGHVS and CDR2 is FNYEAQ in the germline V gene. The CDR3, as DNA: TGTGCCAGCAGTTTTAGAGGGGAGACCCAGTACTTC. Amino acids: CASSFRGETQYF.

In this sample, this clonotype turned up many times. This rearrangement joins TRBV6-1 to TRBJ2-7; 8 nucleotides align to TRBD2. This CDR3 is 15 amino acids long. With 6 bases clipped from V and 3 bases from J, the junction kept 10 bases outside the gene matches. The germline V gene encodes CDR1 MNHNS and CDR2 SASEGT. The CDR3 protein is CASRSGGADIYEQYF. The CDR3 DNA sequence: TGTGCCAGCAGGTCCGGGGGGGCGGATATCTACGAGCAGTACTTC.

This clonotype came up many times. V gene TRBV2 combines with J gene TRBJ1-2; tentative D call: TRBD1 (6 bases). The CDR3 sequence is 17 residues long. Trimming took off 3 bases at V and 4 bases at J, with 21 bases between the two ends. Germline V gene lookup returns CDR1 SNHLY and CDR2 FYNNEI. The CDR3 sequence: CASSDKKQGSYSYGYTF. CDR3 DNA: TGTGCCAGCAGTGACAAAAAACAGGGCAGTTATTCCTATGGCTACACCTTC.

This CDR3 reads CAGSKAGFTNEQFF. CDR3 bases: TGTGCCGGCTCAAAGGCAGGGTTCACCAATGAGCAGTTCTTC. V is TRBV30 and J is TRBJ2-1; possibly TRBD1 for D (5 bases). Trimming removed 8 bases from V and 6 bases from J, with 20 bases in between. The CDR3 extends over 14 amino acids. CDR1 is GTSNPN, CDR2 SVGIG, per germline (reference sequence). The full variable domain, completed using reference TRBV30 and TRBJ2-1, is SQTIHQWPATLVQPVGSPLSLECTVEGTSNPNLYWYRQAAGRGLQLLFYSVGIGQISSEVPQNLSASRPQDRQFILSSKKLLLSDSGFYLCAGSKAGFTNEQFFGPGTRLTVL.

To note about this clonotype: A much more abundant neighbour one base away suggests this may be a read error. The rearrangement joins TRBV27 to TRBJ2-7; no clear D gene. Per germline, CDR1 MNHEY and CDR2 SMNVEV (reference sequence). The CDR3 is made up of 14 amino acids. The CDR3 region is CASSLLAAPYEQCF. The CDR3 region has the DNA TGTGCCAGCAGTCTCCTTGCCGCCCCCTACGAGCAGTGCTTC.

Ten or more counts support this clonotype. V and J are TRBV5-6 and TRBJ2-1; D uncertain. V lost 0 bases and J lost 9, with 10 bases in between. The germline CDR1 and CDR2 sequences are SGHDT and YYEEEE. The CDR3 covers 13 residues. DNA of the CDR3: TGTGCCAGCAGCTTGGACGGGTATGGTGAGCAGTTCTTC. Protein: CASSLDGYGEQFF.

This clonotype was seen ten or more times. The CDR3 DNA is TGCAGCGTTGGTGGCGGGAGCTCCTACGAGCAGTACTTC. Translated, it gives CSVGGGSSYEQYF. The rearrangement uses TRBV29-1 and TRBJ2-7; 7 nucleotides line up with TRBD2. V lost 4 bases and J lost 0; bases outside the gene matches: 3. This CDR3 is built from 13 residues. Germline CDR1 reads SQVTM; CDR2 reads ANQGSEA.

This clonotype showed up many times. The chain employs TRBV29-1 and TRBJ2-1; no firm D call. This CDR3 has 13 amino acids. Germline V lookup: CDR1 SQVTM, CDR2 ANQGSEA. For the CDR3, the DNA is TGCAGGAAAGTCGGTCTTTGGCCATATGAGCAGTTCTTC. This codes for CRKVGLWPYEQFF.

This sequence joins TRBV21-1 and TRBJ1-2. TRBV21-1 is a pseudogene segment. This CDR3 contains 14 residues. Here the CDR3 reads CASSKGDSPYGYTF. In DNA form, the CDR3 reads TGTGCCAGCAGCAAAGGGGATTCCCCATATGGCTACACCTTC.

This clonotype was seen at least ten times. The chain is built from TRBV11-1 and TRBJ2-1; 10 bases line up with TRBD2. V shed 5 bases and J 4 bases; nucleotides not matched to a gene: 5. Germline CDR1 SGHAT, CDR2 FQDESV (reference sequence). CDR3 size: 15 residues. CDR3 protein: CASSPGTSAYNEQFF. The CDR3 DNA follows: TGTGCCAGCAGCCCCGGGACTAGCGCATACAATGAGCAGTTCTTC. The full variable domain, its missing parts supplied by reference TRBV11-1 and TRBJ2-1, is EAEVAQSPRYKITEKSQAVAFWCDPISGHATLYWYRQILGQGPELLVQFQDESVVDDSQLPKDRFSAERLKGVDSTLKIQPAELGDSAMYLCASSPGTSAYNEQFFGPGTRLTVL.

This clonotype was seen a few times. The chain has TRBV9 and TRBJ2-7; TRBD2 is a possible D gene (7 bases). The V and J ends lost 3 bases and 4 bases respectively, with 14 bases between them. Germline V lookup: CDR1 SGDLS, CDR2 YYNGEE. This CDR3 spans 14 amino acids. CDR3 in amino acids: CASSEGRGGYEQYF. CDR3 nucleotides: TGTGCCAGCAGCGAGGGGAGGGGGGGGTACGAGCAGTACTTC.

This clonotype appeared many times. The chain uses TRBV30 and TRBJ2-1; no clear D. The CDR3 covers 15 residues. Between the trimmed V and J ends, which lost 4 bases and 5 bases, there was a span of 18 bases. Germline lookup yields CDR1 GTSNPN and CDR2 SVGIG (reference sequence). CDR3 sequence: CAWKNPVERDNEQFF. CDR3 DNA sequence: TGTGCCTGGAAAAACCCGGTTGAACGAGACAATGAGCAGTTCTTC.

This clonotype was counted many times. The chain employs TRBV24-1 and TRBJ2-1; D possibly corresponds to TRBD2 (5 bases). Trimming shortened V by 7 bases and J by 0 bases, and 15 bases separated the two germline ends. The CDR3 sequence is 16 residues long. Germline V gene lookup returns CDR1 KGHDR and CDR2 SFDVKD. The chain's CDR3 is CATSAPMGSSYNEQFF. The DNA of the CDR3 is TGTGCCACCAGCGCCCCGATGGGGAGCTCCTACAATGAGCAGTTCTTC.

This clonotype was observed a handful of times. The chain links TRBV11-2 to TRBJ1-1; D possibly corresponds to TRBD1 (5 bases). V was pared by 4 bases and J by 7 bases, with 10 bases between. The CDR3 totals 12 residues. Germline V gene lookup returns CDR1 SGHAT and CDR2 FQNNGV. The DNA of the CDR3 is TGTGCCAGCAGCTGGGACCGGGTTGAAGCTTTCTTT. As protein: CASSWDRVEAFF.

The chain joins TRBV2 to TRBJ1-1, with D tentatively TRBD1 (6 bases). The CDR3 loop spans 13 amino acids. Germline V gives CDR1 SNHLY, CDR2 FYNNEI. Trimming took 3 bases from V and 7 from J, leaving 12 bases between them. CDR3: CASSDEDRGEAFF. The CDR3 coding sequence is TGTGCCAGCAGTGACGAGGACAGAGGTGAAGCTTTCTTT.

This clonotype was picked up many times. The chain links TRBV7-6 to TRBJ2-7, with 9 positions matching TRBD1. The CDR3 has 15 amino acids. Per the germline V gene, CDR1 is SGHVS and CDR2 is FNYEAQ. Trimming cost V 2 bases and J 2 bases; bases outside gene matches: 4. Written as DNA, the CDR3 is TGTGCCAGCAGCTTAAGTGACAGGGGGACCTACGAGCAGTACTTC. Translated: CASSLSDRGTYEQYF.

In its sample, this clonotype was seen a few times. The rearrangement joins TRBV11-2 to TRBJ2-1, with D perhaps matching TRBD1 or TRBD2 (5 bases each). Trimming left V 0 bases short and J 12 bases short, with 12 bases between. Germline CDR1 SGHAT, CDR2 FQNNGV. The CDR3 is 13 residues long. In DNA form, the CDR3 reads TGTGCCAGCAGCTTAGACGACTTCGGGGCGCAGTTCTTC. Its translation: CASSLDDFGAQFF. Looking up the rest from reference TRBV11-2 and TRBJ2-1 gives the full variable domain: EAGVAQSPRYKIIEKRQSVAFWCNPISGHATLYWYQQILGQGPKLLIQFQNNGVVDDSQLPKDRFSAERLKGVDSTLKIQPAKLEDSAVYLCASSLDDFGAQFFGPGTRLTVL.

The sample holds many counts of this clonotype. The V call is TRBV7-2, the J call TRBJ2-7; unclear D gene. Deletions cut 5 bases from V and 3 bases from J, with 11 bases between. Germline CDR1 is SGHTA and CDR2 is FQGNSA. The CDR3 is made up of 13 amino acids. The DNA of the CDR3 is TGTGCCAGCAGCACCGGATCGATCTACGAGCAGTACTTC. Protein product: CASSTGSIYEQYF.

At least ten counts were recorded for this clonotype. This chain uses TRBV7-9 with TRBJ2-7; no reliable D call. V gave up 6 bases and J gave up 7 bases, with 10 bases separating them. CDR3 length: 11 residues. From germline, CDR1 is SEHNR and CDR2 FQNEAQ (reference sequence). CDR3 DNA sequence: TGTGCCAGCAGTGGTACGGGTGAGCAGTACTTC. Translating gives CASSGTGEQYF.

This clonotype was observed at least ten times. The rearrangement links TRBV10-3 to TRBJ2-5; D might be TRBD1 (7 bases). The germline V and J ends were trimmed by 6 bases and 4 bases, with 9 bases remaining between them. CDR3 size: 12 residues. In germline, CDR1 is ENHRY, CDR2 SYGVKD. CDR3 in amino acids: CAIRQGGETQYF. The CDR3 bases are TGTGCCATCAGGCAGGGGGGAGAGACCCAGTACTTC.

This clonotype was seen repeatedly, ten times or more. The chain is built from TRBV20-1 and TRBJ1-1, with 7 bases aligning to TRBD1. This CDR3 spans 14 amino acids. Germline lookup yields CDR1 DFQATT and CDR2 SNEGSKA (reference sequence). Trimming took 2 bases from V and 1 from J; bases not matched to a gene: 4. The CDR3 protein is CSARSTGQNTEAFF. The CDR3 bases are TGCAGTGCTAGATCGACAGGGCAGAACACTGAAGCTTTCTTT.

Many counts were recorded for this clonotype. V gene TRBV15 combines with J gene TRBJ2-2; D is unclear. The CDR3 is 13 residues long. In germline, CDR1 is LNHNV, CDR2 YYDKDF (reference sequence). Trimming pared 0 bases from V and 2 bases from J, leaving 1 base between. The CDR3 here is CATSRDNTGELFF. The CDR3 DNA is TGTGCCACCAGCAGAGATAACACCGGGGAGCTGTTTTTT. Complete variable domain (other parts from reference TRBV15 and TRBJ2-2): DAMVIQNPRYQVTQFGKPVTLSCSQTLNHNVMYWYQQKSSQAPKLLFHYYDKDFNNEADTPDNFQSRRPNTSFCFLDIRSPGLGDTAMYLCATSRDNTGELFFGEGSRLTVL.

This clonotype showed up many times. The chain carries TRBV3-1 and TRBJ2-7; D is unclear. Trimming shortened V by 2 bases and J by 3 bases, and 11 bases separated the two germline ends. The length of the CDR3 is 14 residues. The V gene's germline CDR1 is LGHDT and CDR2 YNNKEL (reference sequence). CDR3 DNA: TGTGCCAGCAGCCAACCCGATGACATCTACGAGCAGTACTTC. It encodes CASSQPDDIYEQYF.

This clonotype was seen ten or more times. J is TRBJ2-3 and V is TRBV5-1; the D gene is possibly TRBD1 (6 bases). CDR1 SGHRS and CDR2 YFSETQ come from the germline V gene. The V gene lost 6 bases and the J gene lost 2 bases, with 13 bases spanning the gap. CDR3 size: 14 residues. The CDR3 bases are TGCGCCAGCACCCTTGGACAGACCACAGATACGCAGTATTTT. This sequence encodes CASTLGQTTDTQYF.